The 10 T cell receptor beta chains in this list originate from one sample, sequenced in a study of siplizumab effects on memory and regulatory T cells. The table came from immunoSEQ multiplex PCR; TCRdb's copy has only in-frame clones and leaves some out. The sample carries fewer than 120,000 clones, roughly 92% recorded once. The specimen was CD4+ T cells sorted from blood. All receptors derive from a human donor in good health.

The rearrangement joins TRBV7-2 to TRBJ1-2; 7 nucleotides align to TRBD1. The CDR3 extends over 13 amino acids. Germline lookup yields CDR1 SGHTA and CDR2 FQGNSA. V was pared by 3 bases and J by 8 bases, with 6 bases of the junction left unmatched. The CDR3 sequence is CASSFDRARGYTF. The DNA of the CDR3 is TGTGCCAGCAGCTTCGACAGGGCGCGCGGCTACACCTTC.

The chain couples TRBV2 to TRBJ2-4; maybe TRBD2 (6 bases). Per germline, CDR1 SNHLY and CDR2 FYNNEI. With 8 bases removed from V and 4 bases from J, the gap between germline ends came to 12 bases. The CDR3 has 13 amino acids. CDR3 nucleotides: TGTGCCAGCGGGGGGAGGCCTAAAAACATTCAGTACTTC. Translated: CASGGRPKNIQYF.

The rearrangement joins TRBV6-5 to TRBJ1-3; no firm D call. Between the trimmed V and J ends, which lost 1 base and 2 bases, there was a span of 6 bases. The CDR3 runs to 14 residues. Germline lookup yields CDR1 MNHEY and CDR2 SVGAGI. This CDR3 is CASSYWQAGNTIYF. The CDR3 nucleotides are TGTGCCAGCAGTTACTGGCAGGCTGGAAACACCATATATTTT.

The chain links TRBV9 to TRBJ2-1, with a weak D call TRBD2 (6 bases). The CDR3 is 15 amino acids. The ends were cut back, 1 base at V and 3 bases at J, with 11 bases in the middle. The germline gives CDR1 SGDLS, CDR2 YYNGEE. The chain's CDR3 is CASSVLGSNYNEQFF. As DNA, the CDR3 is TGTGCCAGCAGCGTACTCGGGAGCAACTACAATGAGCAGTTCTTC.

This clone has a handful of counts. The V call is TRBV5-6, the J call TRBJ1-4; a weak D match, TRBD1 (5 bases). CDR3 size: 13 residues. V gave up 0 bases and J gave up 8 bases, with 8 bases separating them. The germline CDR1 and CDR2 sequences are SGHDT and YYEEEE. This chain's CDR3 is CASSLAGAEKLFF. CDR3 in DNA: TGTGCCAGCAGCTTGGCCGGGGCCGAAAAACTGTTTTTT.

Concerning this clone: Other nucleotide sequences from this sample produce the same CDR3. CDR3 sequence: CASGKQGSNQPQHF. The CDR3 coding sequence is TGTGCCAGCGGGAAGCAGGGTAGCAATCAGCCCCAGCATTTT. The chain is built from TRBV2 and TRBJ1-5, with a weak D call TRBD1 (5 bases). The CDR3 is 14 residues long. V lost 8 bases and J lost 0, with 11 bases in between. Per germline, CDR1 SNHLY and CDR2 FYNNEI.

Details on this clone: One end of the junction does not line up with germline, which may come from a read error. The J gene is TRBJ2-7, the V gene TRBV6-6, with 10 bases that match TRBD2. Per germline, CDR1 MNHNY and CDR2 SVGAGI (reference sequence). This CDR3 has 15 amino acids. The CDR3 reads CASRYSGGPSYEQYF. As DNA, the CDR3 is TGTGCCAGCCGTTATAGCGGGGGGCCCTCCTACGAGCAGTACTTC.

This clone appeared a single time. The rearrangement joins TRBV6-1 to TRBJ1-2; 8 nucleotides match TRBD1. Germline CDR1 reads MNHNS; CDR2 reads SASEGT. V was pared by 7 bases and J by 2 bases, with 9 bases of the junction left unmatched. The CDR3 sequence is 15 residues long. CDR3 DNA: TGTGCCAGCATCCCGGGCCAGGGGGCAAACTATGGCTACACCTTC. Amino acid sequence: CASIPGQGANYGYTF.

V gene TRBV7-9 combines with J gene TRBJ1-6; D is unresolved. Germline V lookup: CDR1 SEHNR, CDR2 FQNEAQ (reference sequence). With 5 bases removed from V and 0 bases from J, the gap between germline ends came to 11 bases. The CDR3 has 16 amino acids. The CDR3 DNA reads TGTGCCAGCAGCCCTACAACGAGCTCCTATAATTCACCCCTCCACTTT. The encoded protein is CASSPTTSSYNSPLHF.

V gene TRBV7-8 combines with J gene TRBJ1-4, with D maybe TRBD1 (5 bases). The CDR3 consists of 15 residues. V was trimmed by 1 base and J by 5 bases, leaving 11 bases between them. The germline gives CDR1 SGHVS, CDR2 FQNEAQ. CDR3 in amino acids: CASSLGRGENEKLFF. The DNA of the CDR3 is TGTGCCAGCAGCTTAGGGCGGGGCGAGAATGAAAAACTGTTTTTT.